The clone carrying this T cell receptor (beta chain) was detected only a few times. The sample comes from a study of blood T cell repertoires in COVID-19. Study details: From T cells, B-cell-depleted T cells, or PBMCs came the material, which was cDNA or gDNA.

Method: immunoSEQ multiplex PCR; TCRdb's copy keeps in-frame clones and lacks some. The sample contains about 100,000 clones, 80% to 85% of which appear only once. V was clipped by 3 bases and J by 2 bases; unmatched bases: 4. Germline-derived CDR1 and CDR2 are MDHEN and SYDVKM. CDR3 length equals 15 residues. The sequenced material came from peripheral blood. This chain connects TRBV28 to TRBJ1-5; TRBD1 matches at 7 bases. The receptor was derived from a man aged 65 to 85 with active or convalescent COVID-19. This CDR3 reads CASSFRGQGNQPQHF. The CDR3 bases are TGTGCCAGCAGTTTCCGCGGACAGGGCAATCAGCCCCAGCATTTT.